This T cell receptor (beta chain) derives from a study of shared T cell receptors in the human thymus (dated by TCRdb to the early 2020s). Regarding the complete study: The study examined how self-reactive, shared T-cell receptor alpha chains are generated in the human thymus.

Receptors were amplified or captured by the immunoSEQ multiplex PCR assay. TCRdb stores this immuneACCESS table with in-frame sequences only. Part of the clones is absent; in the studies checked, under half of the shortfall reflects unresolved V genes, and no reason is known for the rest. The sample table lists 55,000 to 80,000 clones, 90% to 95% of them with a count of one. Jointly, the top ten make up about 0.036% of the sample. From the cysteine up to the phenylalanine, the CDR3 has a length of 15 residues. Here the CDR3 DNA is all that survives: 45 bases in frame from base 1. The germline V gene supplies CDR1 MNHEY and CDR2 SVGAGI. Here V drops 2 bases and J drops 6 bases, and the junction holds 7 bases not matched to any gene. With regard to this clone: Its antigen is currently not known. Nothing much larger sits one base from this clone, and base qualities are not available.

Sequenced material: thymocytes. The V and J genes are TRBV6-5 and TRBJ2-7; 10 bases in the junction line up with TRBD1. This TCR came from a human donor. The CDR3: CASSYEGQGLGEQYF. The DNA sequence reads TGTGCCAGCAGTTACGAGGGACAGGGGCTTGGCGAGCAGTACTTC.